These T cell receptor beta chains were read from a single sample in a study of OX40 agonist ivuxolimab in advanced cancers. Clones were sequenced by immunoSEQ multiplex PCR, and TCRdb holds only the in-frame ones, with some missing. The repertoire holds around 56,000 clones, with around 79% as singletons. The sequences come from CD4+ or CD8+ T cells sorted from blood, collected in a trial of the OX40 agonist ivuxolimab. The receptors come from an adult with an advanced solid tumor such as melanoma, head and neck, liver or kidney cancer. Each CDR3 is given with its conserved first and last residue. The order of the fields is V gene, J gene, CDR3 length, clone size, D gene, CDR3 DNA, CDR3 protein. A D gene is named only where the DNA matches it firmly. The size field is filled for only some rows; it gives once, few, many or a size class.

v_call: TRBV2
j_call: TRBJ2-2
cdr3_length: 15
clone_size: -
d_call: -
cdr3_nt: TGTGCCAGCAGTGTACAGACTCTACCGGCCGGGGAGCTGTTTTTT
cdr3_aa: CASSVQTLPAGELFF

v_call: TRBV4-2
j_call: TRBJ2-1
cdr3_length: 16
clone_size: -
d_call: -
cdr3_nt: TGTGCCAGCAGCCAATATAGCGGCGACTCCTACAATGAGCAGTTCTTC
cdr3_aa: CASSQYSGDSYNEQFF

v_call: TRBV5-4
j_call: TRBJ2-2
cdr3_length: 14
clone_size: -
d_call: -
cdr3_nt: TGTGCCAGCAGCTTGTGGACAGCACCCGGGGAGCTGTTTTTT
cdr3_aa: CASSLWTAPGELFF

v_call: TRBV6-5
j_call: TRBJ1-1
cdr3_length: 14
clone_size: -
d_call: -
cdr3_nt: TGTGCCAGCAGTTCACCAGGGAGGAACACTGAAGCTTTCTTT
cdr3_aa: CASSSPGRNTEAFF

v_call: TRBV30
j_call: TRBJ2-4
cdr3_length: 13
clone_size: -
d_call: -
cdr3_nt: TGTGCCTGGGCCCGCGGGGCCAAAAACATTCAGTACTTC
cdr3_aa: CAWARGAKNIQYF

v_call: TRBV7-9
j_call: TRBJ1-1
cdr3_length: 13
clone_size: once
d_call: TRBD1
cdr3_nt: TGTGCCAGCAGACTAACAGGGGGGACTGAAGCTTTCTTT
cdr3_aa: CASRLTGGTEAFF

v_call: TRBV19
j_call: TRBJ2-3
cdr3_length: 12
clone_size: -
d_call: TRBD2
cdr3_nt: TGTGCCAGTAGTATTCGGGGGGGCCATTCGTATTTT
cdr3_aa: CASSIRGGHSYF

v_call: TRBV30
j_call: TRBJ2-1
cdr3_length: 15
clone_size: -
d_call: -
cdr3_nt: TGTGCCTGGCTCCGCGCACACGATCTCCGAAATGAGCAGTTCTTC
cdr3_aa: CAWLRAHDLRNEQFF

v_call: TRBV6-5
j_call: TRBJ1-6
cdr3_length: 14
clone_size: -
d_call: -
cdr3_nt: TGTGCCAGCAGTTACGACAGCGATAATTCACCCCTCCACTTT
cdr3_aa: CASSYDSDNSPLHF

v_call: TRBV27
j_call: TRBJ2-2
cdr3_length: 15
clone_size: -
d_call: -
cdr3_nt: TGTGCCAGCAGTAGCTTAGGAAGAGGCTCCGGGGAGCTGTTTTTT
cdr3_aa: CASSSLGRGSGELFF

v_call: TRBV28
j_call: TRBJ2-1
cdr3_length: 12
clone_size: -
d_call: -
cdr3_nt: TGTGCCAGCAGTCTACAGATTGGTGAGCAGTTCTTC
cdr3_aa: CASSLQIGEQFF

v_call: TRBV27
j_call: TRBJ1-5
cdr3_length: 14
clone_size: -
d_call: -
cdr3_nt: TGTGCCAGCAGTTTATCACGCGGCGATCAGCCCCAGCATTTT
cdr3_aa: CASSLSRGDQPQHF

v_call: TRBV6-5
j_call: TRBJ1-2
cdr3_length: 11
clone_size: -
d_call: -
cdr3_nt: TGTGCCACCGGACAGAACTATGGCTACACCTTC
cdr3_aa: CATGQNYGYTF

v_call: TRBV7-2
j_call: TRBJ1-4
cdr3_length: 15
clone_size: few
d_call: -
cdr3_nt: TGTGCCAGCAGCTTAGAAGGCGGGGACCATGAAAAACTGTTTTTT
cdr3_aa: CASSLEGGDHEKLFF

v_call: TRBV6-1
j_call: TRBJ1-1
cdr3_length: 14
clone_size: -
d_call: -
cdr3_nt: TGTGCCAGCAACCCTGAGGATCGTTTGACTGAAGCTTTCTTT
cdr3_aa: CASNPEDRLTEAFF

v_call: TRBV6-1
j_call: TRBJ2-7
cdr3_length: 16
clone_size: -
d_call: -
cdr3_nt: TGTGCCAGCAGTGACGCTGGGGGCATCAAAGACTACGAGCAGTACTTC
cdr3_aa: CASSDAGGIKDYEQYF

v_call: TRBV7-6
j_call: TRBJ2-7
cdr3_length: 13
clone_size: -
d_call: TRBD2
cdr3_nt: TGTGCCAGCAGCTTAGCGGGAGGGTACGAGCAGTACTTC
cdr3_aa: CASSLAGGYEQYF

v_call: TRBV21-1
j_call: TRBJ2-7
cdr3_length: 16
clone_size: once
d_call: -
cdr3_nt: TGTGCCAGCAGCACCACGAAGACTAGCGGGTCCTACGAGCAGTACTTC
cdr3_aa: CASSTTKTSGSYEQYF

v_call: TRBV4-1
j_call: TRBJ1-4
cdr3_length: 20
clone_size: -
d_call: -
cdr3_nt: TGCGCCAGCAGCCAAGATGCGCTCGGGGTTTTCGCTGCAACTAATGAAAAACTGTTTTTT
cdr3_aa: CASSQDALGVFAATNEKLFF

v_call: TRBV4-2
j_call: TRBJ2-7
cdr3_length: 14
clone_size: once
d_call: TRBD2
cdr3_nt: TGTGCCAGCAGCGGTTCCGGGACCGGGGGGGAGCAGTACTTC
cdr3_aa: CASSGSGTGGEQYF

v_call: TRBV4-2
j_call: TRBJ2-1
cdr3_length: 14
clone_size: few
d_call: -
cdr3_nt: TGTGCCAGCAGCCAGGAACTCGGACCCAATGAGCAGTTCTTC
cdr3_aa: CASSQELGPNEQFF

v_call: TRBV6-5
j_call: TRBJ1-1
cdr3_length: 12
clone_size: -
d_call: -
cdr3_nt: TGTGCCACCTGGGGTTTCGGCACTGAAGCTTTCTTT
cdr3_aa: CATWGFGTEAFF

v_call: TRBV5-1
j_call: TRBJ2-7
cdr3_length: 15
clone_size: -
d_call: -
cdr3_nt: TGCGCCAGCAGCTTGGAAGTCCGGTCTCGGGACGAGCAGTACTTC
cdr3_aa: CASSLEVRSRDEQYF

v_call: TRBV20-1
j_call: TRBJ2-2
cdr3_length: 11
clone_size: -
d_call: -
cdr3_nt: TGCAGTGCTAGGGTCACCGGGGAGCTGTTTTTT
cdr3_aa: CSARVTGELFF

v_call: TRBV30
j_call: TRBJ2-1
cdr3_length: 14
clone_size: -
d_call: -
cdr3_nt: TGTGCCTGGAGTGTGGACTTTCGGAGCAATGAGCAGTTCTTC
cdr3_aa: CAWSVDFRSNEQFF

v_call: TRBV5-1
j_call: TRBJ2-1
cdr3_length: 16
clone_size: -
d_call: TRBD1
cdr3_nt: TGCGCCAGCAGCTTAAACAGGGGGTTCAACTACAATGAGCAGTTCTTC
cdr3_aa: CASSLNRGFNYNEQFF

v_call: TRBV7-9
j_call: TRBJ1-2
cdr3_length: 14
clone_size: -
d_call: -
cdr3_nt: TGTGCCAGCAGCTCCGGGGCCCAAAACTATGGCTACACCTTC
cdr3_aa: CASSSGAQNYGYTF

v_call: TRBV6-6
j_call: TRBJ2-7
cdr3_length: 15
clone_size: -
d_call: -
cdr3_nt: TGTGCCAGCAGTTATTCTGCGGACCTCGGGTACGAGCAGTACTTC
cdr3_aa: CASSYSADLGYEQYF

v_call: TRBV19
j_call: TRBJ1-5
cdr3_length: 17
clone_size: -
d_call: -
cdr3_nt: TGTGCCAGTAGTACGCTGGTGGGTACTGCAGGCAATCAGCCCCAGCATTTT
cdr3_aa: CASSTLVGTAGNQPQHF

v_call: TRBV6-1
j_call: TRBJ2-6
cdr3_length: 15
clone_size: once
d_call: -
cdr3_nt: TGTGCCAGTTCCAGGGGATCCTCTGGGGCCAACGTCCTGACTTTC
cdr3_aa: CASSRGSSGANVLTF

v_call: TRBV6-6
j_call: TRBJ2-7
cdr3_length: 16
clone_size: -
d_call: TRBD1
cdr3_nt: TGTGCCAGCAGTTACTACGTAGGGGGCAGCTCCTACGAGCAGTACTTC
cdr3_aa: CASSYYVGGSSYEQYF

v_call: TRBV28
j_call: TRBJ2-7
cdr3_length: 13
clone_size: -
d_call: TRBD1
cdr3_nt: TGTGCCAGCAGCCTGGGACAGGGCTACGAGCAGTACTTC
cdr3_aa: CASSLGQGYEQYF

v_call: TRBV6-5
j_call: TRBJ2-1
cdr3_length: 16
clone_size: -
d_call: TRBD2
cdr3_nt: TGTGCCAGCAGTTACTCTAGCGGGGGGGCCTACAATGAGCAGTTCTTC
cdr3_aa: CASSYSSGGAYNEQFF

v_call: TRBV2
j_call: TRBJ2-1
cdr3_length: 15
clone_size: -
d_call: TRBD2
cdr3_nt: TGTGCCAGCAGCCCCCCTGGTGGGCGGGGGGATGAGCAGTTCTTC
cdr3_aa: CASSPPGGRGDEQFF

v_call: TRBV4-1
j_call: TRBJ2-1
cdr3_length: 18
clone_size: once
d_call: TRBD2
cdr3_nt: TGCGCCAGCAGCCACCACCCAGCGGGGGGACCAATATCAAATGAGCAGTTCTTC
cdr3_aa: CASSHHPAGGPISNEQFF

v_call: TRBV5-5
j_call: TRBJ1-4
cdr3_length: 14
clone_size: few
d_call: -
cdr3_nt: TGTGCCAGCAGCTTAACAGGGTTTAATGAAAAACTGTTTTTT
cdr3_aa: CASSLTGFNEKLFF

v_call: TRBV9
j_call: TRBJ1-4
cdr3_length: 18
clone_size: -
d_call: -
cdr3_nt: TGTGCCAGCAGCGCTCATTCGGGGGACACCTCAACTAATGAAAAACTGTTTTTT
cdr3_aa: CASSAHSGDTSTNEKLFF

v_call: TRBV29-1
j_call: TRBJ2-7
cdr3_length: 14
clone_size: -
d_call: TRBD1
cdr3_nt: TGCAGCGTTGCAGGGCAGGGGGCCTCCTACGAGCAGTACTTC
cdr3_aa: CSVAGQGASYEQYF

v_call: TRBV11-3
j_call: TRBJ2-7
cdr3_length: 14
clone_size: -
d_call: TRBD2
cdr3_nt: TGTGCCAGCAGCTTAAGCGGGAGGATCTACGAGCAGTACTTC
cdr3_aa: CASSLSGRIYEQYF

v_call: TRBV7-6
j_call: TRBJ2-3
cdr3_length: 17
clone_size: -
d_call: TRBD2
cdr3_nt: TGTGCCAGCAGCCCCCGGACTAGCGGTATTGGCACAGATACGCAGTATTTT
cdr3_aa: CASSPRTSGIGTDTQYF

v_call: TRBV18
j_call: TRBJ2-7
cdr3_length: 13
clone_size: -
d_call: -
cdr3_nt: TGTGCCAGCTCCCCAAGGCTAGCCTACGAGCAGTACTTC
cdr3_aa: CASSPRLAYEQYF

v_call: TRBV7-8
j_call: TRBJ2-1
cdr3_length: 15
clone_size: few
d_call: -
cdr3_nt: TGTGCCAGCAGCCATCGGGACAAGCTTTACAATGAGCAGTTCTTC
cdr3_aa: CASSHRDKLYNEQFF